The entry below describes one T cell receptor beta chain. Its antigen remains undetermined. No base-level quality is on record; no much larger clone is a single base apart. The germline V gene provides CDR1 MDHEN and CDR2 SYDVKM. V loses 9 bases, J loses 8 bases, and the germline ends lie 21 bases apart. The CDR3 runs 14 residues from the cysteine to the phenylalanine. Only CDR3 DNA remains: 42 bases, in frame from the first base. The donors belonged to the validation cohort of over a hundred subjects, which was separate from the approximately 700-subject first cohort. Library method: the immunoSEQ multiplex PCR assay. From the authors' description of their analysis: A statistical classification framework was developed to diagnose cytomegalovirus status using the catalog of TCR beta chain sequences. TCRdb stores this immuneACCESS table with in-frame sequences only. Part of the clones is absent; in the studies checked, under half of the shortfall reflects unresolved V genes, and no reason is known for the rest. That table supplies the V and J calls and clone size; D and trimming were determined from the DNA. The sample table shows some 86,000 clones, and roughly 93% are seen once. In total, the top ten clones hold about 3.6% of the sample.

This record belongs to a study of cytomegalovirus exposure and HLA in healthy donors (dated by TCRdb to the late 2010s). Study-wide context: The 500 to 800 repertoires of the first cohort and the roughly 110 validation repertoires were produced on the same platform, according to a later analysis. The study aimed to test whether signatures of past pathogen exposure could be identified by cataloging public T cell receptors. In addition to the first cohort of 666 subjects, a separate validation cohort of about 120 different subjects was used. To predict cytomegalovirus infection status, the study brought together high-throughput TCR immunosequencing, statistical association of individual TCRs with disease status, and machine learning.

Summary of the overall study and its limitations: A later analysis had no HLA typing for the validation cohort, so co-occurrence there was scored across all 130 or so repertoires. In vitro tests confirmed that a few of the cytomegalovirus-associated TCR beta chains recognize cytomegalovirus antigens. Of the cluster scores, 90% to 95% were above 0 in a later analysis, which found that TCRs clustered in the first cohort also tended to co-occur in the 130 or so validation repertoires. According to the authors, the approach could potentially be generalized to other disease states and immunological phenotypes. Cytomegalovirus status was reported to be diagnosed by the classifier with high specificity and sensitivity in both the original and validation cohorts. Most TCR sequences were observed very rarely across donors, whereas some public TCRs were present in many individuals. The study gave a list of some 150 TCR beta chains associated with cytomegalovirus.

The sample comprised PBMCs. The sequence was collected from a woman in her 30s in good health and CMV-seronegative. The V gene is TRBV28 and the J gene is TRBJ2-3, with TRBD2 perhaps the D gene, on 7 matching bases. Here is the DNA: TGTGCCAGTGGGCAAGGGGGGGGGTCGGGTACGCAGTATTTT. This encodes CASGQGGGSGTQYF.